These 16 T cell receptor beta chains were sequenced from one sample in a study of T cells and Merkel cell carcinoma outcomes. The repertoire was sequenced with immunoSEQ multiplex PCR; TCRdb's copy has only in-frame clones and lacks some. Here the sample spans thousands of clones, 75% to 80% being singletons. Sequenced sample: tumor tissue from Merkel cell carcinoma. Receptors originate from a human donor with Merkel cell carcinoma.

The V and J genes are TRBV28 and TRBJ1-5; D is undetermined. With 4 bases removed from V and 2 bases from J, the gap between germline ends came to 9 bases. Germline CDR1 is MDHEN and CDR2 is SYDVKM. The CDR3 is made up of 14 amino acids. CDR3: CASSSLGGNQPQHF. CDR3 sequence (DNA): TGTGCCAGCAGTTCCCTTGGGGGCAATCAGCCCCAGCATTTT.

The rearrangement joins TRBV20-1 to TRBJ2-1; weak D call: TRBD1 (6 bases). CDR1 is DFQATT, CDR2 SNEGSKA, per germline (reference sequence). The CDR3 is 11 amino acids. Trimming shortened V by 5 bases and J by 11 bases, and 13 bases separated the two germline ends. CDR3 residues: CSAVVGDKQFF. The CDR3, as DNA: TGCAGTGCTGTAGTTGGGGACAAGCAGTTCTTC.

The CDR3 sequence: CAISEGQGRGGRTGELFF. The CDR3 DNA is TGTGCCATCAGTGAGGGACAGGGTCGGGGGGGTCGCACCGGGGAGCTGTTTTTT. This chain joins TRBV10-3 and TRBJ2-2; D tentatively fits TRBD1 or TRBD2 (8 bases each). V was cut by 2 bases and J by 4 bases, with 20 bases left in between. CDR1 and CDR2 (germline): ENHRY, SYGVKD. The CDR3 covers 18 residues.

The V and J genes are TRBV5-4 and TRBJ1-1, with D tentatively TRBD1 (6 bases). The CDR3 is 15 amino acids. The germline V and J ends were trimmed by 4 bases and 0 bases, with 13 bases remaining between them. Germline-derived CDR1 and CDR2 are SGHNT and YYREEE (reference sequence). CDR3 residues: CASSPRQEMNTEAFF. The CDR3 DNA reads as TGTGCCAGCAGCCCGAGACAGGAAATGAACACTGAAGCTTTCTTT.

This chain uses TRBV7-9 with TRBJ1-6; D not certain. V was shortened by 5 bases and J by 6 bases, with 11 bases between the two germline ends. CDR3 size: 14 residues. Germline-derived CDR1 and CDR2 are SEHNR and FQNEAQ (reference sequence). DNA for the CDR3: TGTGCCAGCAGCACCGACCCGCCTAATTCACCCCTCCACTTT. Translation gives CASSTDPPNSPLHF.

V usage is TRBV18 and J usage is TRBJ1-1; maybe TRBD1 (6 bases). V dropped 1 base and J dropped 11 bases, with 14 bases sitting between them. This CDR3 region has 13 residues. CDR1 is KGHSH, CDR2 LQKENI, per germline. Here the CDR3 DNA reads TGTGCCAGCTCACCACGGGGGCAGGGTTTCGCTTTCTTT. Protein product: CASSPRGQGFAFF.

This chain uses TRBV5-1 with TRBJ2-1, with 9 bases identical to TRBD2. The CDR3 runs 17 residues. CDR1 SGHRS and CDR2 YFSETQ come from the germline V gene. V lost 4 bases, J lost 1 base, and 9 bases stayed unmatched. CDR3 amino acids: CASSRAFSGGSYNEQFF. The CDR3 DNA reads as TGCGCCAGCAGCAGAGCGTTTAGCGGGGGATCCTACAATGAGCAGTTCTTC.

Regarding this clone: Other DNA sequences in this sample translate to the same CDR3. The CDR3 region is CASSPYGALSSYEQYF. As DNA, the CDR3 is TGTGCCAGCAGCCCATATGGAGCCCTCTCATCTTACGAGCAGTACTTC. The V gene is TRBV14, the J gene TRBJ2-7; D remains ambiguous. Trimming stripped 4 bases from V and 4 bases from J, with 20 bases between. From germline, CDR1 is SGHDN and CDR2 FVKESK. The CDR3 sequence is 16 residues long.

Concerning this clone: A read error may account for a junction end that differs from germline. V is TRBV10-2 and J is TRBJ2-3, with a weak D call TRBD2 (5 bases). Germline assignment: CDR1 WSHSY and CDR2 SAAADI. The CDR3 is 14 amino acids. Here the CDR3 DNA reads TGCACCAGCCGACTAAGCGTAAGCACAGATACGCAGTATTTT. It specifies CTSRLSVSTDTQYF.

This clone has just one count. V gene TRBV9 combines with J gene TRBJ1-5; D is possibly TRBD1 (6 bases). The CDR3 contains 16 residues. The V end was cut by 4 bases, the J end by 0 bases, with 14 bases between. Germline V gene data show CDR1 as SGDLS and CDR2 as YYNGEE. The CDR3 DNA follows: TGTGCCAGCAGCTCCATCAGGACAGTTAGCAATCAGCCCCAGCATTTT. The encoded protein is CASSSIRTVSNQPQHF.

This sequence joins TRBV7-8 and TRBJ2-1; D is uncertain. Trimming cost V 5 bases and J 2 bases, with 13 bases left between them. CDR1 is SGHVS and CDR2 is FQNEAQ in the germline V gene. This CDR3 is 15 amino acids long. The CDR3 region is CASSHQWVTYNEQFF. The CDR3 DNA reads TGTGCCAGCAGCCATCAATGGGTAACCTACAATGAGCAGTTCTTC.

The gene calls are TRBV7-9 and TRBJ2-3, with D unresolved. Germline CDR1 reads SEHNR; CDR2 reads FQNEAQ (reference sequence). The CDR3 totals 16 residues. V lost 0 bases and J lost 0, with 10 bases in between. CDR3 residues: CASSLAEVASTDTQYF. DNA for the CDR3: TGTGCCAGCAGCTTAGCTGAAGTAGCTAGCACAGATACGCAGTATTTT.

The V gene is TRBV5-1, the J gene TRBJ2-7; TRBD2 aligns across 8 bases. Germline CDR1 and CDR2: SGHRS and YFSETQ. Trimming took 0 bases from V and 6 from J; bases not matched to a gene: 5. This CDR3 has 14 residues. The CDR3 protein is CASSLVAGRGEQYF. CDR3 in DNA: TGCGCCAGCAGCTTGGTAGCGGGGCGCGGCGAGCAGTACTTC.

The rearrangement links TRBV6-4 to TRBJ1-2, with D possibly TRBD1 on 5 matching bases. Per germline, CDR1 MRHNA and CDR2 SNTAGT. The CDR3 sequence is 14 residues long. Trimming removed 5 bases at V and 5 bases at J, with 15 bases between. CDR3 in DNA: TGTGCCAGCAGTTCCGGGACGGGGAGTTATGGCTACACCTTC. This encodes CASSSGTGSYGYTF.

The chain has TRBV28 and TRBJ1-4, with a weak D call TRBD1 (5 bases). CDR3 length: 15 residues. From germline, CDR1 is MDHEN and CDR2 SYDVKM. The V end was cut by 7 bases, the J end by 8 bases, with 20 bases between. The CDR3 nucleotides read TGTGCCAGCAACCCCGGGGGGGGAGGTAGAGAAAAACTGTTTTTT. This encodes CASNPGGGGREKLFF.

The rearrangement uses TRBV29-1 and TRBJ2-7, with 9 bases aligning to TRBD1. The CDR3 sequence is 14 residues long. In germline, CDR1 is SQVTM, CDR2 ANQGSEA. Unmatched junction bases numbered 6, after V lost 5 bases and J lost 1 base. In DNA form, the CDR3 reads TGCAGCGTTATGACAGGGGGTAGATCCTACGAGCAGTACTTC. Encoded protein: CSVMTGGRSYEQYF.